A selection of T cell receptor beta chains follows, all from one sample in a study of low-dose radiotherapy and immunotherapy resistance in tumors. TCRdb reprocessed the reads with MiXCR, giving one entry per CDR3 protein. Of nearly 60,000 distinct CDR3 sequences in the sample, 20% to 25% were seen once. The input for sequencing was PBMCs, taken after low-dose radiotherapy plus immunotherapy. Receptor source: a male donor with prostate cancer. Both conserved end residues are part of each CDR3. A D gene is named only where the DNA matches it firmly. The size entry is marked missing in some rows and otherwise reads once, few, many or a size class.

d_call | j_call | clone_size | v_call | cdr3_aa | cdr3_nt
TRBD2 | TRBJ2-2 | many | TRBV7-9 | CASSSPGGSSFELFF | TGTGCCAGCAGCTCCCCGGGGGGGAGCAGCTTTGAGCTGTTTTTT
TRBD1 | TRBJ1-6 | many | TRBV20-1 | CSARDPRTGDNSPLHF | TGCAGTGCTAGAGATCCCCGGACAGGGGATAATTCACCCCTCCACTTT
TRBD2 | TRBJ2-5 | many | TRBV20-1 | CSASGAGGSETQYF | TGCAGTGCTAGTGGGGCGGGAGGGTCAGAGACCCAGTACTTC
. | TRBJ1-1 | many | TRBV7-9 | CASSGGRRVETNTEAFF | TGTGCCAGCAGCGGGGGGAGACGGGTGGAGACGAACACTGAAGCTTTCTTT
. | TRBJ2-5 | many | TRBV12-2 | CASRPSRGHQETQYF | TGTGCAAGTCGCCCTAGTCGGGGGCACCAAGAGACCCAGTACTTC
TRBD1 | TRBJ2-3 | . | TRBV29-1 | CSATGVGTDTQYF | TGCAGCGCGACAGGGGTGGGTACAGATACGCAGTATTTT
TRBD2 | TRBJ2-5 | many | TRBV6-2/TRBV6-3 | CASRALAGGQETQYF | TGTGCCAGCAGGGCTCTAGCGGGGGGGCAGGAGACCCAGTACTTC
. | TRBJ1-1 | many | TRBV5-8 | CASSRTQTAEAFF | TGCGCCAGCAGCCGGACGCAGACAGCTGAAGCTTTCTTT
. | TRBJ2-3 | many | TRBV24-1 | CATSDFGRFNTDTQYF | TGTGCCACCAGTGATTTTGGGCGGTTCAACACAGATACGCAGTATTTT
TRBD1 | TRBJ2-6 | many | TRBV10-3 | CAISGIRQGRANVLTF | TGTGCCATCAGTGGTATCAGACAGGGGAGGGCCAACGTCCTGACTTTC
TRBD1 | TRBJ2-7 | many | TRBV28 | CASRGTGSYEQYF | TGTGCCAGCAGGGGGACAGGCTCCTACGAGCAGTACTTC
TRBD2 | TRBJ2-5 | few | TRBV3-1 | CASSHSGGAQYF | TGTGCCAGCAGCCACTCCGGGGGGGCCCAGTACTTC
TRBD1 | TRBJ2-7 | . | TRBV12-3/TRBV12-4 | CASSLGQGVTDEQYF | TGTGCCAGCAGTCTGGGACAGGGGGTCACGGACGAGCAGTACTTC
TRBD2 | TRBJ2-1 | . | TRBV28 | CASSRLAGANEQFF | TGTGCCAGCAGTCGACTAGCGGGAGCAAATGAGCAGTTCTTC
TRBD2 | TRBJ2-3 | many | TRBV3-1 | CASSQGSVGLAEVRDTQYF | TGTGCCAGCAGCCAAGGGTCAGTAGGACTAGCGGAGGTTCGAGATACGCAGTATTTT
TRBD1 | TRBJ2-7 | many | TRBV19 | CASSISLTGTGGASYEQYF | TGTGCCAGTAGTATATCGTTAACGGGGACAGGGGGCGCGTCCTACGAGCAGTACTTC
TRBD1 | TRBJ2-2 | many | TRBV5-1 | CASSLAARGLGTGELFF | TGCGCCAGCAGCTTGGCCGCCAGGGGGCTCGGCACCGGGGAGCTGTTTTTT
. | TRBJ2-2 | many | TRBV19 | CASIGGPANTGELFF | TGTGCCAGTATCGGGGGACCGGCGAACACCGGGGAGCTGTTTTTT
TRBD2 | TRBJ2-3 | many | TRBV29-1 | CSVDRGDSTDTQYF | TGCAGCGTTGACCGGGGGGACAGCACAGATACGCAGTATTTT
TRBD2 | TRBJ2-7 | many | TRBV13 | CASSPRLAGVRSSYEQYF | TGTGCCAGCAGCCCCAGACTAGCGGGAGTTCGAAGCTCCTACGAGCAGTACTTC
TRBD2 | TRBJ2-1 | few | TRBV5-1 | CASSLVAGGPYNEQFF | TGCGCCAGCAGCTTGGTAGCGGGAGGGCCCTACAATGAGCAGTTCTTC
. | TRBJ1-2 | once | TRBV4-2 | CASSQETSGGAYGYTF | TGTGCCAGCAGCCAAGAGACTAGCGGGGGGGCCTATGGCTACACCTTC
. | TRBJ2-3 | many | TRBV3-1 | CASSLRTAGTDTQYF | TGTGCCAGCAGCCTTAGGACAGCAGGCACAGATACGCAGTATTTT
. | TRBJ2-7 | many | TRBV5-1 | CASSLRGQPYEQYF | TGCGCCAGCAGCTTACGGGGGCAGCCCTACGAGCAGTACTTC
TRBD2 | TRBJ2-5 | . | TRBV5-4 | CASSLQAGGLETQYF | TGTGCCAGCAGCTTGCAAGCGGGAGGCCTAGAGACCCAGTACTTC
. | TRBJ2-1 | many | TRBV9 | CASSVRGGGWTDYNEQFF | TGTGCCAGCAGCGTAAGGGGGGGGGGATGGACAGACTACAATGAGCAGTTCTTC
TRBD1 | TRBJ1-6 | many | TRBV10-3 | CAISDGTGGNSPLHF | TGTGCCATCAGTGACGGGACAGGGGGCAATTCACCCCTCCACTTT
. | TRBJ2-4 | few | TRBV6-2/TRBV6-3 | CASSFNGLNIQYF | TGTGCCAGCAGTTTCAACGGATTAAACATTCAGTACTTC
TRBD1 | TRBJ1-5 | many | TRBV6-1 | CASSDFANPWSTGGKETQHF | TGTGCCAGCAGTGATTTTGCGAATCCCTGGTCGACAGGGGGAAAGGAGACCCAGCATTTT
. | TRBJ1-5 | many | TRBV3-1 | CASSQDVGNQPQHF | TGTGCCAGCAGCCAAGATGTCGGTAATCAGCCCCAGCATTTT
. | TRBJ1-6 | many | TRBV27 | CASSFHGPNSPLHF | TGTGCCAGCAGCTTCCACGGACCAAATTCACCCCTCCACTTT
. | TRBJ1-5 | many | TRBV20-1 | CSARDQMGSNQPQHF | TGCAGTGCTAGAGATCAAATGGGCAGCAATCAGCCCCAGCATTTT
. | TRBJ2-1 | many | TRBV12-3/TRBV12-4 | CASSFGVANEQFF | TGTGCCAGCAGTTTCGGTGTCGCCAATGAGCAGTTCTTC
. | TRBJ2-1 | many | TRBV7-9 | CASSLDPEYNEQFF | TGTGCCAGCAGCTTAGACCCAGAGTACAATGAGCAGTTCTTC
. | TRBJ2-7 | few | TRBV3-1 | CASRTAGEYEQYF | TGTGCCAGCAGGACAGCGGGCGAATACGAGCAGTACTTC
. | TRBJ2-1 | many | TRBV5-1 | CASSDSARSYNEQFF | TGCGCCAGCAGCGACAGTGCAAGGTCCTACAATGAGCAGTTCTTC
. | TRBJ2-2 | . | TRBV5-3 | CASSPNSVGYTGELFF | TGTGCTAGCAGTCCGAACTCGGTGGGGTACACCGGGGAGCTGTTTTTT
TRBD1 | TRBJ2-3 | medium-sized | TRBV5-1 | CASSIQGDRATDTQYF | TGCGCCAGCAGCATACAGGGGGATAGGGCCACAGATACGCAGTATTTT
. | TRBJ2-1 | many | TRBV5-1 | CASSIMGNEQFF | TGCGCCAGCAGCATAATGGGTAATGAGCAGTTCTTC
TRBD1 | TRBJ1-1 | many | TRBV19 | CASSIRTGGLNTEAFF | TGTGCCAGTAGTATTAGGACAGGGGGCCTGAACACTGAAGCTTTCTTT
TRBD2 | TRBJ2-1 | many | TRBV20-1 | CSARDASGSWDEQFF | TGCAGTGCTAGAGATGCTAGCGGGAGTTGGGATGAGCAGTTCTTC
. | TRBJ1-5 | many | TRBV14 | CASSQGYQPQHF | TGTGCCAGCAGCCAGGGATATCAGCCCCAGCATTTT
. | TRBJ1-2 | many | TRBV7-9 | CASSFRAYGYTF | TGTGCCAGCAGCTTCAGGGCCTATGGCTACACCTTC
. | TRBJ2-7 | many | TRBV20-1 | CSASGSFGEQYF | TGCAGTGCTAGCGGGAGTTTTGGCGAGCAGTACTTC
. | TRBJ2-2 | many | TRBV18 | CASSPQFHRTGELFF | TGTGCCAGCTCACCACAGTTTCACCGTACCGGGGAGCTGTTTTTT
TRBD2 | TRBJ2-1 | . | TRBV25-1 | CASSLREAAGNEQFF | TGTGCCAGCAGTCTGCGGGAGGCGGCGGGCAATGAGCAGTTCTTC
TRBD1 | TRBJ2-7 | . | TRBV7-9 | CASSLMSGTGQYF | TGTGCCAGCAGCTTAATGTCGGGGACAGGGCAGTACTTC
. | TRBJ1-1 | few | TRBV27 | CASRFDRRGTEAFF | TGTGCCAGCAGGTTCGACAGGAGAGGCACTGAAGCTTTCTTT
. | TRBJ1-6 | many | TRBV4-1 | CASSQEEDINSPLHF | TGCGCCAGCAGCCAAGAAGAGGATATTAATTCACCCCTCCACTTT
TRBD2 | TRBJ2-3 | many | TRBV4-1 | CASSQARLAGGPSTDTQYF | TGCGCCAGCAGCCAGGCAAGACTAGCGGGGGGTCCTAGCACAGATACGCAGTATTTT
TRBD1 | TRBJ1-2 | . | TRBV6-2/TRBV6-3 | CASRGQGASNYGYTF | TGTGCCAGCAGGGGACAGGGGGCATCTAACTATGGCTACACCTTC
. | TRBJ2-2 | once | TRBV27 | CASSPGAPGELFFF | .
. | TRBJ2-2 | many | TRBV20-1 | CSARDADTNTGELFF | TGCAGTGCTAGAGACGCAGACACGAACACCGGGGAGCTGTTTTTT
. | TRBJ2-1 | medium-sized | TRBV7-2 | CASSLLSAANEQFF | TGTGCCAGCAGCTTACTAAGTGCGGCCAATGAGCAGTTCTTC